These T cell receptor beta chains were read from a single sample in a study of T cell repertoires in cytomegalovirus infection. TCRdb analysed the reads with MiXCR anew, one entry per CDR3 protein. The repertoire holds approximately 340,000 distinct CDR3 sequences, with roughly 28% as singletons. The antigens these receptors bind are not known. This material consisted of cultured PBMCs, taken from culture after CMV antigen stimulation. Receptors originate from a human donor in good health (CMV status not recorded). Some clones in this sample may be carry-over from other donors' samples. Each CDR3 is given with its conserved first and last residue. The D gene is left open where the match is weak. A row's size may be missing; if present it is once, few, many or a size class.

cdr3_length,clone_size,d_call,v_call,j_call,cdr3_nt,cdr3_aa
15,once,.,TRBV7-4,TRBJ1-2,TGTGCCAGCAGCTTTGCGCCCGGGCCTAACTATGGCTACACCTTC,CASSFAPGPNYGYTF
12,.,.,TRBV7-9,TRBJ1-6,TGTGCCAGCAGCTCTCCAAATTCACCCCTCCACTTT,CASSSPNSPLHF
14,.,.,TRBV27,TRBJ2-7,TGTGCCAGCAGCCCGGGATCCAGAACCGGTTTTGAGTACTTC,CASSPGSRTGFEYF
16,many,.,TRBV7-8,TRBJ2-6,TGTGCCAGCAGCTTAGTCTGGGGCTCTGGGGCCAACGTCCTGACTTTC,CASSLVWGSGANVLTF
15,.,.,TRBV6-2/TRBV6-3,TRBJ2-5,TGTGCCAGCAGTTTAACCAGAACCAGCCAAGAGACCCAGTACTTC,CASSLTRTSQETQYF
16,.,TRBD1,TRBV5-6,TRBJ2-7,TGTGCCAGCAGATCCCTGACAGGGGGCACCACCTACGAGCAGTACTTC,CASRSLTGGTTYEQYF
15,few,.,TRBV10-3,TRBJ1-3,TGTGCCAGTTTTGCCTCAGGGAACTCTGGAAACACCATATATTTT,CASFASGNSGNTIYF
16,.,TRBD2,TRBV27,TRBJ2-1,TGTGCCAGCAGTAGATTTAGCGGGAGGGCCCCCGGTGAGCAGTTCTTC,CASSRFSGRAPGEQFF
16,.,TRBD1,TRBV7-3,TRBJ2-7,TGTGCCAGCAGCCAAGGGGCGACAGGGGTTTTCTACGAGCAGTACTTC,CASSQGATGVFYEQYF
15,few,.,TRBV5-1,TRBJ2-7,TGCGCCAGCAGCCTGGACGGAGGAGACTTCTACGAGCAGTACTTC,CASSLDGGDFYEQYF
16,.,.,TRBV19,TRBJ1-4,TGTGCCAGTAGACCGACTTTGAGACAGTTGAATGAAAAACTGTTTTTT,CASRPTLRQLNEKLFF
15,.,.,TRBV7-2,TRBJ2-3,TGTGCCAGCAGCTTTCAATCCTCAAGCGGAGATACGCAGTATTTT,CASSFQSSSGDTQYF
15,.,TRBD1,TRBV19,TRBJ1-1,TGTGCCAGTAGTATCGACAGGGGGCGACGTACTGAAGCTTTCTTT,CASSIDRGRRTEAFF
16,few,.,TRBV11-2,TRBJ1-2,TGTGCCAGCAGCTTAGGTCCCAGGGTAGCTAACTATGGCTACACCTTC,CASSLGPRVANYGYTF
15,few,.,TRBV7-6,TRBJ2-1,TGTGCCAGCAGCTTACAGGGGACGTACTACAATGAGCAGTTCTTC,CASSLQGTYYNEQFF
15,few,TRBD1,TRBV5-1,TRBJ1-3,TGCGCCAGCAGTTTTGACGGGACAGCTGGAAACACCATATATTTT,CASSFDGTAGNTIYF
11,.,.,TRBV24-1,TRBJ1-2,TGTGCCACCAGCAATATGAATGGCTACTCCTTC,CATSNMNGYSF
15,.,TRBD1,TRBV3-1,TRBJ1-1,TGTGCCAGCACCGAGTGGACAGGGGGGGGCACTGAAGCTTTCTTT,CASTEWTGGGTEAFF
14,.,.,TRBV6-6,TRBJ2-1,TGTGCCAGCAGTAAGGGTGTACTCAACAATGAGCAGTTCTTC,CASSKGVLNNEQFF
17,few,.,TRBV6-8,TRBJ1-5,TGTGCCAGCAGTTACGCAAGAACCCAATATAGCAATCAGCCCCAGCATTTT,CASSYARTQYSNQPQHF
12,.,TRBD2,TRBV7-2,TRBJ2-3,TGTGCCAGCGGACTAGCGGGAGTATCGCAGTATTTT,CASGLAGVSQYF
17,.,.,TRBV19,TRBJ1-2,TGTGCCAGTAGTATTGGAGGGGACCGATTACTTAACTATGGCTACACCTTC,CASSIGGDRLLNYGYTF